This T cell receptor (beta chain) originates from a study of T cell responses to AZD1222 COVID-19 vaccine. As for this clone: No antigen is known for it.

The germline V and J ends were trimmed by 5 bases and 4 bases, with 21 bases remaining between them. Germline CDR1 and CDR2: PRHDT and FYEKMQ (reference sequence). This CDR3 spans 17 amino acids. Assay: immunoSEQ multiplex PCR; the TCRdb copy retains only in-frame clones and omits some. This table holds roughly 100,000 clones, 90% found once. Overall study findings and caveats: Donors were chiefly white British, with a greater number of females, and clonal diversity was perhaps underestimated. Without day 14 samples, only post-peak T cell repertoires were studied.

The clonotype originates from an adult in good health. Here the sequenced sample was peripheral blood, taken on day 0 of AZD1222 vaccination. The J gene is TRBJ1-3, the V gene TRBV13; no clear D gene. The CDR3 reads CASSLTRNGPVGNTIYF. The CDR3 DNA reads TGTGCCAGCAGCCTCACCCGGAACGGACCCGTAGGAAACACCATATATTTT.